This T cell receptor beta chain is from a study of shared T cell receptors in the human thymus. Assay used: immunoSEQ multiplex PCR; TCRdb lists only in-frame clones, some missing. The sample has hundreds of thousands of clones; 78% are singletons. Germline values: CDR1 MNHNS, CDR2 SASEGT. Trimming cost V 6 bases and J 5 bases; bases outside gene matches: 2. CDR3 size: 13 residues. These data also featured in a second study, about human thymus T cells. As that report states: Healthy Finnish infants having corrective surgery for congenital heart defects served as donors. Resections obtained during corrective heart surgery supplied the thymus tissue. Thymic and blood repertoires appeared to display a bias in their usage of V and J genes. Unrelated individuals reportedly shared highly overlapping thymic TCR repertoires.

The specimen was thymocytes. V and J are TRBV6-1 and TRBJ2-1, with 9 bases identical to TRBD1. The clonotype was recovered from a boy less than two years old with a congenital heart defect. CDR3 residues: CASSRTGDNEQFF. DNA for the CDR3: TGTGCCAGCAGCCGGACAGGGGACAATGAGCAGTTCTTC.